A single sample is the source of the 10 T cell receptor beta chains below, sequenced in a study of identical twins. One entry per CDR3 protein, called by TCRdb with MiXCR from the 5' RACE reads. The sample includes some 460,000 distinct CDR3 sequences, about 14% of them seen just once. These same records also appear under a second study, on yellow fever vaccine responses in identical twins.

Sequenced sample: CD4+ T cells sorted from blood. The receptors originated from a woman aged 18-29 years in good health.

The chain uses TRBV7-9 and TRBJ2-1; TRBD2 aligns across 8 bases. V was clipped by 6 bases and J by 2 bases; unmatched bases: 3. Germline V lookup: CDR1 SEHNR, CDR2 FQNEAQ (reference sequence). This CDR3 comprises 14 residues. The CDR3 sequence: CASRRAGAYNEQFF. As DNA, the CDR3 is TGTGCCAGCAGGCGAGCGGGGGCCTACAATGAGCAGTTCTTC.

This clonotype was counted only a few times. V is TRBV19 and J is TRBJ1-5; D may be TRBD1 (6 bases). CDR3 size: 13 residues. Per the germline V gene, CDR1 is LNHDA and CDR2 is SQIVND (reference sequence). V was clipped by 6 bases and J by 3 bases, with 9 bases between them. The CDR3 nucleotides read TGTGCCAGTAGCGGACAGCTCAATCAGCCCCAGCATTTT. It yields the protein CASSGQLNQPQHF.

This clonotype came up a few times. V usage is TRBV24-1 and J usage is TRBJ2-5, with a possible D match to TRBD2 (7 bases). The germline V and J ends were trimmed by 2 bases and 4 bases, with 16 bases remaining between them. CDR1 and CDR2 from the germline V gene are KGHDR and SFDVKD. CDR3 length equals 16 residues. The CDR3 loop reads CATSDSGGLIRETQYF. CDR3 DNA: TGTGCCACCAGTGATTCCGGGGGGCTGATAAGAGAGACCCAGTACTTC.

This clonotype was counted a few times. V usage is TRBV20-1 and J usage is TRBJ2-1; the match to TRBD2 covers 12 bases. The CDR3 runs to 14 residues. J lost 8 bases, V lost 5 bases, and 7 bases had no gene match. Per the germline V gene, CDR1 is DFQATT and CDR2 is SNEGSKA (reference sequence). The CDR3 DNA reads TGCAGTGCTCTAGGACTAGCGGGAATCTATGAGCAGTTCTTC. Translated, it gives CSALGLAGIYEQFF.

CDR3 DNA sequence: TGTGCCAGCAGCCGGAGCGGGGGGCCTCCGGACGAGCAGTACTTC. It specifies CASSRSGGPPDEQYF. V gene TRBV3-1 combines with J gene TRBJ2-7; 9 bases agree with TRBD2. V gave up 4 bases and J gave up 5 bases; unmatched junction bases: 9. The CDR3 spans 15 residues. Per germline, CDR1 LGHDT and CDR2 YNNKEL (reference sequence).

This clonotype was recorded a few times. Relative to the germline gene, one junction end is altered; a read error may explain this. The chain uses TRBV7-7 and TRBJ2-1, with 7 bases fitting TRBD1. Germline V gene sequence: CDR1 SSHAT, CDR2 FNYEAQ (reference sequence). The CDR3 is 16 residues long. The CDR3 sequence is CASRPIDRVGGNEQFF. In DNA, the CDR3 is TGTGCTAGCAGACCAATCGACAGGGTAGGGGGCAATGAGCAGTTCTTC.

This clonotype was seen more than once but under ten times. The chain joins TRBV19 to TRBJ2-1; the match to TRBD2 covers 12 bases. The ends lost 4 bases at V and 6 bases at J; junction bases unmatched: 13. This CDR3 has 18 residues. The germline gives CDR1 LNHDA, CDR2 SQIVND (reference sequence). The CDR3 spells CASSSQTSGRQQINEQFF. DNA for the CDR3: TGTGCCAGTAGTAGCCAGACTAGCGGGAGACAACAAATCAATGAGCAGTTCTTC. Supplemented by reference TRBV19 and TRBJ2-1, the full variable domain reads DGGITQSPKYLFRKEGQNVTLSCEQNLNHDAMYWYRQDPGQGLRLIYYSQIVNDFQKGDIAEGYSVSREKKESFPLTVTSAQKNPTAFYLCASSSQTSGRQQINEQFFGPGTRLTVL.

This clonotype was seen more than once but under ten times. The chain joins TRBV7-2 to TRBJ2-2, with a weak D call TRBD1 (5 bases). Germline V gene data show CDR1 as SGHTA and CDR2 as FQGNSA. The CDR3 runs 15 residues. V dropped 4 bases and J dropped 2 bases, with 11 bases sitting between them. The CDR3 sequence is CASSYDSSNTGELFF. CDR3 DNA: TGTGCCAGCAGCTATGACAGCTCTAACACCGGGGAGCTGTTTTTT. The whole variable domain, remainder taken from reference TRBV7-2 and TRBJ2-2, is GAGVSQSPSNKVTEKGKDVELRCDPISGHTALYWYRQSLGQGLEFLIYFQGNSAPDKSGLPSDRFSAERTGGSVSTLTIQRTQQEDSAVYLCASSYDSSNTGELFFGEGSRLTVL.

The genes are TRBV29-1 and TRBJ1-5; D might be TRBD1 (5 bases). CDR1 is SQVTM and CDR2 is ANQGSEA in the germline V gene. The CDR3 consists of 13 residues. Between the trimmed V and J ends, which lost 6 bases and 2 bases, there was a span of 11 bases. The CDR3 nucleotides are TGCAGCGTCGGGGACGCTGGCAATCAGCCCCAGCATTTT. Translating gives CSVGDAGNQPQHF.

The V gene is TRBV2, the J gene TRBJ2-2; D tentatively fits TRBD1 or TRBD2 (5 bases each). The V end was cut by 5 bases, the J end by 4 bases, with 11 bases between. Germline V gene data show CDR1 as SNHLY and CDR2 as FYNNEI. The CDR3 runs 14 residues. CDR3 DNA sequence: TGTGCCAGCAGTACCAGGGCGGGCACCGGGGAGCTGTTTTTT. It translates to CASSTRAGTGELFF.